This TCR beta chain was obtained from a study of cytomegalovirus exposure and HLA in healthy donors. Findings and caveats of the study: Presence/absence analyses treated sequencing depth as roughly uniform across donors.

CDR1 and CDR2 (germline): PRHDT, FYEKMQ (reference sequence). The CDR3 consists of 13 residues. In its sample, this clone was seen once. The antigen is not known. Germline is not matched at one junction end, which may reflect a read error. It was with 60 Vbeta and 13 Jbeta primers that the PCR ran. The data were produced by immunoSEQ multiplex PCR, yet TCRdb's version contains in-frame clones alone and is incomplete. The sample lists 100,000 to 150,000 clones, 60% to 80% seen once, with under 3.5% in the top ten. The V gene is TRBV13, the J gene TRBJ2-7; 12 nucleotides match TRBD2. The TCR comes from a woman between 50 and 59 years old in good health and CMV-seronegative. The sample was PBMCs. CDR3: CASRAGLAGQTCF. The CDR3 nucleotides read TGTGCCAGCAGAGCGGGACTAGCGGGCCAGACCTGCTTC. Using reference TRBV13 and TRBJ2-7 for the parts outside the CDR3, the full variable domain is AAGVIQSPRHLIKEKRETATLKCYPIPRHDTVYWYQQGPGQDPQFLISFYEKMQSDKGSIPDRFSAQQFSDYHSELNMSSLELGDSALYFCASRAGLAGQTCFGPGTRLTVT.